The 18 T cell receptor beta chains given below trace back to one sample, sequenced in a study of cytomegalovirus exposure and HLA in healthy donors. Here immunoSEQ multiplex PCR was the method, and the copy in TCRdb shows in-frame clones only, minus some. The sample lists tens of thousands of clones, roughly nine tenths occurring once. Material for sequencing was PBMCs. Receptors originate from a man in his late teens or twenties in good health and CMV-seronegative.

V is TRBV4-3 and J is TRBJ2-7; D possibly corresponds to TRBD2 (6 bases). Per the germline V gene, CDR1 is LGHNA and CDR2 is YSLEER. Trimming left V 4 bases short and J 9 bases short, with 22 bases between. CDR3 size: 15 residues. The chain's CDR3 is CASSPGSSGADAQYF. CDR3 nucleotides: TGCGCCAGCAGCCCCGGTAGTAGCGGAGCTGACGCGCAGTACTTC.

This clone was recorded once. V is TRBV27 and J is TRBJ1-1; a possible D gene is TRBD1 (6 bases). This CDR3 spans 14 amino acids. Between the trimmed V and J ends, which lost 2 bases and 6 bases, there was a span of 13 bases. Germline CDR1 is MNHEY and CDR2 is SMNVEV (reference sequence). The CDR3 DNA sequence: TGTGCCAGCAGTTTAAAGGGGGGGTACGCTGAAGCTTTCTTT. Translated: CASSLKGGYAEAFF.

V and J are TRBV27 and TRBJ2-3, with D possibly TRBD2 on 5 matching bases. The germline V gene encodes CDR1 MNHEY and CDR2 SMNVEV (reference sequence). Trimming pared 8 bases from V and 7 bases from J, leaving 13 bases between. There are 12 residues in the CDR3. CDR3 sequence: CASPTAENTQYF. The CDR3 region has the DNA TGTGCCAGCCCTACAGCGGAGAATACGCAGTATTTT.

The V and J genes are TRBV7-9 and TRBJ1-3, with D hard to call. V lost 6 bases and J 9 bases, leaving 15 bases between the germline ends. This CDR3 has 13 amino acids. Per the germline V gene, CDR1 is SEHNR and CDR2 is FQNEAQ (reference sequence). The CDR3 loop reads CASRQSTGGTIYF. Written as DNA, the CDR3 is TGTGCCAGCAGACAATCAACGGGAGGCACCATATATTTT.

This chain joins TRBV18 and TRBJ1-2; D is possibly TRBD1 (6 bases). Germline V gene data show CDR1 as KGHSH and CDR2 as LQKENI. This CDR3 comprises 14 residues. With 3 bases removed from V and 4 bases from J, the gap between germline ends came to 12 bases. The CDR3 DNA is TGTGCCAGCTCACCTTCAGGGGAGCCCTATGGCTACACCTTC. It encodes CASSPSGEPYGYTF.

The chain uses TRBV10-3 and TRBJ1-2; D is unresolved. The CDR3 totals 15 residues. The V and J ends lost 0 bases and 3 bases respectively, with 11 bases between them. Germline CDR1 ENHRY, CDR2 SYGVKD. The CDR3 region has the DNA TGTGCCATCAGTGAGTCTCTGTCCGGTGACTATGGCTACACCTTC. Its protein product is CAISESLSGDYGYTF.

This clone was seen a single time. The CDR3: CAWSTGDETQYF. CDR3 DNA sequence: TGTGCCTGGAGCACAGGGGACGAGACCCAGTACTTC. V and J are TRBV30 and TRBJ2-5; 7 nucleotides agree with TRBD1. There are 12 residues in the CDR3. Germline V lookup: CDR1 GTSNPN, CDR2 SVGIG (reference sequence). V lost 3 bases and J lost 5; bases outside the gene matches: 3.

This chain connects TRBV27 to TRBJ2-7, with TRBD2 matching over 9 bases. V dropped 3 bases and J dropped 9; count of bases not matched to a gene: 12. The germline CDR1 and CDR2 sequences are MNHEY and SMNVEV (reference sequence). The length of the CDR3 is 15 residues. The DNA of the CDR3 is TGTGCCAGCAGTTTCGTAGGGGCGGGAGGGCTCTCGCAGTACTTC. Translation: CASSFVGAGGLSQYF.

V gene TRBV5-1 combines with J gene TRBJ2-7; D ambiguous. The CDR3 extends over 14 amino acids. V was cut by 4 bases and J by 1 base, with 12 bases left in between. Germline V gene sequence: CDR1 SGHRS, CDR2 YFSETQ. The CDR3: CASSRETESYEQYF. In DNA, the CDR3 is TGCGCCAGCAGCCGAGAGACTGAATCCTACGAGCAGTACTTC.

The V call is TRBV6-1, the J call TRBJ2-3, with D unclear. Looked up from germline, CDR1 is MNHNS and CDR2 is SASEGT. The CDR3 is 14 amino acids. The germline V and J ends were trimmed by 8 bases and 2 bases, with 14 bases remaining between them. The CDR3 protein is CASGTEPVTDTQYF. For the CDR3, the DNA is TGTGCCAGCGGTACTGAACCCGTCACAGATACGCAGTATTTT.

The chain has TRBV28 and TRBJ2-7; 8 bases align to TRBD2. Germline V gene sequence: CDR1 MDHEN, CDR2 SYDVKM. The CDR3 totals 16 residues. The V and J ends lost 5 bases and 3 bases, in that order; junction bases with no gene match: 12. CDR3 nucleotide sequence: TGTGCCAGCAGTCCTCCTCTAGCGGGTCTGAGCTACGAGCAGTACTTC. This sequence encodes CASSPPLAGLSYEQYF.

The V and J genes are TRBV27 and TRBJ2-5; D is perhaps TRBD1 (6 bases). The CDR3 sequence is 14 residues long. Looked up from germline, CDR1 is MNHEY and CDR2 is SMNVEV (reference sequence). V was clipped by 3 bases and J by 4 bases, with 12 bases between them. In nucleotides, the CDR3 is TGTGCCAGCAGTTTCAGCAGGGGTGCAGAGACCCAGTACTTC. Its protein product is CASSFSRGAETQYF.

In DNA form, the CDR3 reads TGTGCCAGCAGCGTAGCGGGAGCGGAATACGAGCAGTACTTC. As protein: CASSVAGAEYEQYF. The chain links TRBV9 to TRBJ2-7; D is perhaps TRBD2 (6 bases). Trimming pared 0 bases from V and 4 bases from J, leaving 11 bases between. Per germline, CDR1 SGDLS and CDR2 YYNGEE. There are 14 residues in the CDR3.

The V call is TRBV2, the J call TRBJ2-3, with 10 bases fitting TRBD2. The germline CDR1 and CDR2 sequences are SNHLY and FYNNEI. After removal of 5 bases from V and 6 bases from J, the junction contained 8 bases not matched to a gene. The CDR3 is 15 residues long. The CDR3 reads CASSILAGASDTQYF. CDR3 bases: TGTGCCAGCAGTATCCTAGCGGGAGCGTCGGATACGCAGTATTTT.

A single count supports this clone. The V call is TRBV7-2, the J call TRBJ2-3, with D tentatively TRBD2 (5 bases). With 3 bases removed from V and 1 base from J, the gap between germline ends came to 11 bases. This CDR3 region has 15 residues. The V gene's germline CDR1 is SGHTA and CDR2 FQGNSA. The CDR3 region has the DNA TGTGCCAGCAGCTTCGGGGAGCCAGGCACAGATACGCAGTATTTT. Translating gives CASSFGEPGTDTQYF.

The chain recombines TRBV28 with TRBJ1-5; 7 bases are a match to TRBD1. Germline V gene sequence: CDR1 MDHEN, CDR2 SYDVKM. The CDR3 contains 16 residues. V was pared by 4 bases and J by 0 bases, with 6 bases of the junction left unmatched. The CDR3 DNA is TGTGCCAGCAGTTCTCGGGACAGCTATAGCAATCAGCCCCAGCATTTT. This sequence encodes CASSSRDSYSNQPQHF.

The chain carries TRBV29-1 and TRBJ2-5; possibly TRBD1 for D (6 bases). Germline V gene sequence: CDR1 SQVTM, CDR2 ANQGSEA. This CDR3 is 13 amino acids long. With 6 bases removed from V and 5 bases from J, the gap between germline ends came to 16 bases. The CDR3 coding sequence is TGCAGCGTATTTTTAACAGGGTCGGAGACCCAGTACTTC. Protein product: CSVFLTGSETQYF.

This chain joins TRBV5-1 and TRBJ2-3; 7 bases map to TRBD1. Germline lookup yields CDR1 SGHRS and CDR2 YFSETQ. This CDR3 has 14 amino acids. Trimming at V came to 0 bases and at J to 3 bases, leaving 1 base not matched to a gene. The CDR3 spells CASSLEGATDTQYF. The DNA for the CDR3 is TGCGCCAGCAGCTTGGAGGGGGCGACAGATACGCAGTATTTT.